Presented here are 29 T cell receptor beta chains from one specimen sequenced in a study of T cells after yellow fever vaccination. One entry per CDR3 protein, called by TCRdb with MiXCR from the 5' RACE reads. The sample holds about 320,000 distinct CDR3 sequences, about 10% seen once. Source: CD4+ T cells sorted from PBMCs, taken 45 days after the yellow fever booster vaccination. Every receptor here comes from a man aged 18 to 29 who received the YFV17D yellow fever vaccine.

The CDR3 here is CASSQVPIGGIYEQYF. The CDR3 coding sequence is TGCGCCAGCAGCCAAGTTCCTATCGGGGGGATCTACGAGCAGTACTTC. This chain joins TRBV4-1 and TRBJ2-7; 7 nucleotides agree with TRBD2. CDR1 is MGHRA, CDR2 YSYEKL, per germline. V was pared by 1 base and J by 3 bases, with 9 bases of the junction left unmatched. The CDR3 totals 16 residues.

This chain joins TRBV19 and TRBJ1-2; D gene uncertain. The V and J ends lost 6 bases and 0 bases respectively, with 20 bases between them. This CDR3 is built from 17 residues. Germline lookup yields CDR1 LNHDA and CDR2 SQIVND (reference sequence). CDR3 protein: CASRPWAPELANYGYTF. The CDR3 DNA reads as TGTGCCAGTAGGCCCTGGGCACCCGAGTTAGCTAACTATGGCTACACCTTC. Full variable domain (outside the CDR3, taken from reference TRBV19 and TRBJ1-2): DGGITQSPKYLFRKEGQNVTLSCEQNLNHDAMYWYRQDPGQGLRLIYYSQIVNDFQKGDIAEGYSVSREKKESFPLTVTSAQKNPTAFYLCASRPWAPELANYGYTFGSGTRLTVV.

This chain links TRBV5-6 with TRBJ2-7; tentative D call: TRBD1 (5 bases). V was pared by 0 bases and J by 3 bases, with 13 bases between. This CDR3 region has 15 residues. In germline, CDR1 is SGHDT, CDR2 YYEEEE. The CDR3 sequence is CASSLGVLGDYEQYF. The CDR3 nucleotides read TGTGCCAGCAGCTTGGGGGTGTTAGGGGACTACGAGCAGTACTTC.

The rearrangement joins TRBV9 to TRBJ2-3; TRBD2 matches at 8 bases. Trimming removed 2 bases from V and 2 bases from J; junction bases left unmatched: 7. The CDR3 totals 16 residues. From germline, CDR1 is SGDLS and CDR2 YYNGEE. CDR3 coding DNA: TGTGCCAGCAGCGTTACTAGCGGAGCTATCACAGATACGCAGTATTTT. Amino acids: CASSVTSGAITDTQYF.

The sample holds many counts of this clonotype. The V gene is TRBV6-6, the J gene TRBJ1-5; TRBD1 aligns across 8 bases. The ends lost 2 bases at V and 6 bases at J; junction bases unmatched: 6. This CDR3 region has 15 residues. Looked up from germline, CDR1 is MNHNY and CDR2 is SVGAGI (reference sequence). The CDR3 protein is CASSYEGQGSQPQHF. The DNA of the CDR3 is TGTGCCAGCAGTTACGAAGGACAGGGTAGTCAGCCCCAGCATTTT.

The rearrangement uses TRBV7-9 and TRBJ2-2, with D tentatively TRBD1 (5 bases). Germline values: CDR1 SEHNR, CDR2 FQNEAQ (reference sequence). This CDR3 contains 14 residues. V shed 5 bases and J shed 6 bases, with 13 bases lying between them. CDR3 DNA sequence: TGTGCCAGCAGCGCAGGGAATTGGGCCGGGGAGCTGTTTTTT. As protein: CASSAGNWAGELFF.

This clonotype was counted ten times or more. This chain joins TRBV10-3 and TRBJ1-6; possibly TRBD1 for D (6 bases). CDR1 is ENHRY and CDR2 is SYGVKD in the germline V gene. Trimming pared 2 bases from V and 14 bases from J, leaving 13 bases between. The CDR3 loop spans 13 amino acids. CDR3 coding DNA: TGTGCCATCAGTGAGCCCGGGGGCACGGCCCTCCACTTT. Protein: CAISEPGGTALHF.

The CDR3 DNA follows: TGTGCCAGTAGTATGACAGGGACTGGCTACACCTTC. Its protein is CASSMTGTGYTF. The V gene is TRBV19, the J gene TRBJ1-2; 7 bases match TRBD1. CDR3 size: 12 residues. Germline-derived CDR1 and CDR2 are LNHDA and SQIVND (reference sequence). The J segment lost 7 bases and the V segment lost 3 bases, leaving 2 bases of the junction unmatched.

This clonotype was picked up many times. The rearrangement joins TRBV4-1 to TRBJ1-4; possible D gene TRBD1, 5 bases. The germline V gene encodes CDR1 MGHRA and CDR2 YSYEKL. The CDR3 is made up of 15 amino acids. V lost 4 bases, J lost 3 bases, and 12 bases lay in between. This chain's CDR3 is CASSPKWGANEKLFF. CDR3 DNA sequence: TGCGCCAGCAGCCCCAAATGGGGGGCTAATGAAAAACTGTTTTTT.

The table lists this clonotype with a few counts. The chain recombines TRBV24-1 with TRBJ2-5; D possibly matches TRBD1 or TRBD2 (7 bases each). The germline CDR1 and CDR2 sequences are KGHDR and SFDVKD. CDR3 length: 16 amino acids. Trimming took 3 bases from V and 3 from J, leaving 16 bases between them. DNA of the CDR3: TGTGCCACCAGTGATGCTCGACAGGGAGGGGAAGAGACCCAGTACTTC. Amino acids: CATSDARQGGEETQYF.

This clonotype occurred a few times. The V gene is TRBV23-1, the J gene TRBJ2-7; D is unclear. TRBV23-1 is known as an ORF, though its function is uncertain. The V gene lost 7 bases and the J gene lost 3 bases, with 19 bases spanning the gap. The CDR3 is 15 residues long. The CDR3 sequence is CASNLQSPGSYEQYV. The CDR3 nucleotides read TGCGCCAGCAACCTACAGAGCCCCGGAAGCTACGAGCAGTACGTC.

This clonotype was recorded a few times. The V gene is TRBV20-1, the J gene TRBJ2-3; no firm D call. The V end was cut by 6 bases, the J end by 0 bases, with 13 bases between. There are 14 residues in the CDR3. Germline CDR1 reads DFQATT; CDR2 reads SNEGSKA (reference sequence). CDR3 DNA sequence: TGCAGTGCCTCGGACCGGAGAAGCACAGATACGCAGTATTTT. It is translated as CSASDRRSTDTQYF.

This clonotype was found a few times. The V call is TRBV7-8, the J call TRBJ2-5; 9 bases match TRBD1. CDR1 and CDR2 from the germline V gene are SGHVS and FQNEAQ. The CDR3 spans 14 residues. V gave up 6 bases and J gave up 5 bases; unmatched junction bases: 7. CDR3 sequence (DNA): TGTGCCAGCAGTCGGACAGGGGCGCGGGAGACCCAGTACTTC. It encodes CASSRTGARETQYF.

V gene TRBV5-6 combines with J gene TRBJ2-6, with D tentatively TRBD1 (6 bases). V was pared by 4 bases and J by 0 bases, with 26 bases between. CDR1 is SGHDT and CDR2 is YYEEEE in the germline V gene. This CDR3 region has 21 residues. CDR3 nucleotides: TGTGCCAGCAGCCCCAAGGGCTATGGGGGCCGATACCTCTCTGGGGCCAACGTCCTGACTTTC. This sequence encodes CASSPKGYGGRYLSGANVLTF.

This CDR3 reads CSARDLGGHYEKLFF. The CDR3 DNA is TGCAGTGCTAGAGATCTTGGGGGGCACTATGAAAAACTGTTTTTT. V usage is TRBV20-1 and J usage is TRBJ1-4, with D perhaps matching TRBD1 (6 bases). The V gene lost 0 bases and the J gene lost 6 bases, with 14 bases spanning the gap. This CDR3 is built from 15 residues. CDR1 is DFQATT and CDR2 is SNEGSKA in the germline V gene (reference sequence).

The chain recombines TRBV5-8 with TRBJ1-2; possibly TRBD1 for D (6 bases). The CDR3 totals 14 residues. Germline values: CDR1 SGHTS, CDR2 YDEGEE. The V end was cut by 2 bases, the J end by 4 bases, with 12 bases between. This CDR3 is CASSFWTAPYGYTF. CDR3 bases: TGTGCCAGCAGCTTCTGGACAGCTCCCTATGGCTACACCTTC. The complete variable domain, with remaining parts taken from reference TRBV5-8 and TRBJ1-2, reads EAGVTQSPTHLIKTRGQQATLRCSPISGHTSVYWYQQALGLGLQFLLWYDEGEERNRGNFPPRFSGRQFPNYSSELNVNALELEDSALYLCASSFWTAPYGYTFGSGTRLTVV.

The V gene is TRBV5-1, the J gene TRBJ2-7; D possibly corresponds to TRBD1 (6 bases). CDR3 length equals 14 residues. Between the trimmed V and J ends, which lost 4 bases and 2 bases, there was a span of 13 bases. Germline loops: CDR1 SGHRS, CDR2 YFSETQ. The CDR3 DNA reads TGCGCCAGCAGCAATACAGGGTTACCCTACGAGCAGTACGTC. It yields the protein CASSNTGLPYEQYV.

This clonotype was seen ten or more times. The CDR3 is CAISASSGGRDTQYF. DNA for the CDR3: TGTGCCATCAGTGCCTCTAGCGGGGGGAGAGATACGCAGTATTTT. The chain couples TRBV10-3 to TRBJ2-3; 11 nucleotides align to TRBD2. CDR1 and CDR2 from the germline V gene are ENHRY and SYGVKD. This CDR3 has 15 residues. J lost 5 bases, V lost 4 bases, and 5 bases had no gene match.

This clonotype has ten or more counts. This sequence joins TRBV4-1 and TRBJ1-2, with TRBD1 as a possible D gene (5 bases). Germline V gene data show CDR1 as MGHRA and CDR2 as YSYEKL. Trimming shortened V by 2 bases and J by 7 bases, and 26 bases separated the two germline ends. This CDR3 contains 18 residues. CDR3 residues: CASSQILARDVRRRGYTF. CDR3 DNA sequence: TGCGCCAGCAGCCAAATCCTAGCCAGGGACGTCAGGCGGCGTGGCTACACCTTC.

This clonotype was detected a few times. This chain links TRBV7-9 with TRBJ1-2; unclear D gene. The V gene's germline CDR1 is SEHNR and CDR2 FQNEAQ (reference sequence). The CDR3 runs 15 residues. Trimming took 1 base from V and 2 from J, leaving 11 bases between them. In DNA, the CDR3 is TGTGCCAGCAGCTTAGTCGCTAAGACGAACTATGGCTACACCTTC. This sequence encodes CASSLVAKTNYGYTF. Based on the CDR3 plus reference TRBV7-9 and TRBJ1-2, the full variable domain is DTGVSQNPRHKITKRGQNVTFRCDPISEHNRLYWYRQTLGQGPEFLTYFQNEAQLEKSRLLSDRFSAERPKGSFSTLEIQRTEQGDSAMYLCASSLVAKTNYGYTFGSGTRLTVV.

The chain recombines TRBV7-2 with TRBJ2-2, with D unresolved. There are 13 residues in the CDR3. CDR1 SGHTA and CDR2 FQGNSA come from the germline V gene. V was pared by 1 base and J by 7 bases, with 7 bases between. The CDR3, as DNA: TGTGCCAGCAGCTTAGTATGGGACGGGGAGCTGTTTTTT. It codes for CASSLVWDGELFF.

The chain combines TRBV5-4 with TRBJ2-3, with D possibly matching TRBD2 (6 bases). The CDR3 spans 16 residues. Germline V gives CDR1 SGHNT, CDR2 YYREEE (reference sequence). With 4 bases removed from V and 4 bases from J, the gap between germline ends came to 19 bases. The CDR3 DNA sequence: TGTGCCAGCAGCAACCTCGGAGGGCGAGGCGCAGATACGCAGTATTTT. Its protein product is CASSNLGGRGADTQYF.

The gene calls are TRBV11-1 and TRBJ1-1; a weak D match, TRBD1 (5 bases). The length of the CDR3 is 15 residues. Germline loops: CDR1 SGHAT, CDR2 FQDESV (reference sequence). V was trimmed by 4 bases and J by 7 bases, leaving 19 bases between them. The CDR3 region is CASSSLITLGGEAFF. DNA for the CDR3: TGTGCCAGCAGCTCCCTAATCACGCTCGGGGGTGAAGCTTTCTTT.

J is TRBJ2-5 and V is TRBV20-1; no reliable D call. Germline V lookup: CDR1 DFQATT, CDR2 SNEGSKA (reference sequence). The CDR3 is 11 amino acids. CDR3 in amino acids: CTQPGQETQYF. The CDR3 coding sequence is TGCACCCAGCCAGGCCAAGAGACCCAGTACTTC.

The chain is built from TRBV5-6 and TRBJ1-2, with 7 bases matching TRBD1. The CDR3 covers 14 residues. Per the germline V gene, CDR1 is SGHDT and CDR2 is YYEEEE. J was trimmed by 5 bases and V by 1 base; bases with no gene match: 5. CDR3 sequence: CASSLSRGYYGYTF. The CDR3 nucleotides read TGTGCCAGCAGCTTGAGCAGGGGGTATTATGGCTACACCTTC.

This clonotype has at least ten counts. V gene TRBV5-1 combines with J gene TRBJ1-5; 8 bases agree with TRBD1. The CDR3 is made up of 15 amino acids. Germline V gene data show CDR1 as SGHRS and CDR2 as YFSETQ. Trimming cost V 4 bases and J 2 bases; bases outside gene matches: 5. This chain's CDR3 is CASSPGQGGNQPQHF. CDR3 nucleotides: TGCGCCAGCAGCCCTGGACAGGGCGGCAATCAGCCCCAGCATTTT.

CDR3 amino acids: CASSQAQLAGGQDTQYF. As DNA, the CDR3 is TGCGCCAGCAGCCAGGCCCAACTAGCGGGGGGGCAAGATACGCAGTATTTT. This rearrangement joins TRBV4-3 to TRBJ2-3, with 13 positions matching TRBD2. With 3 bases clipped from V and 5 bases from J, the junction kept 8 bases outside the gene matches. The CDR3 totals 17 residues. The germline gives CDR1 LGHNA, CDR2 YSLEER.

The chain carries TRBV10-3 and TRBJ2-5; D not resolved. V was shortened by 6 bases and J by 5 bases, with 10 bases between the two germline ends. Per germline, CDR1 ENHRY and CDR2 SYGVKD. This CDR3 contains 12 residues. CDR3 nucleotide sequence: TGTGCCATCAGGGGCCAAGGGGAGACCCAGTACTTC. It is translated as CAIRGQGETQYF.

The chain employs TRBV18 and TRBJ2-3; D is undetermined. The CDR3 consists of 13 residues. The germline V and J ends were trimmed by 3 bases and 4 bases, with 8 bases remaining between them. Germline assignment: CDR1 KGHSH and CDR2 LQKENI. The DNA of the CDR3 is TGTGCCAGCTCACCGGTCGTCGCAGATACGCAGTATTTT. Its protein is CASSPVVADTQYF.